This TCR beta chain appears in the sequencing data of a study of B cell selection in AIRE deficiency. Study outcomes and limitations: Around 30% of healthy-shared Treg sequences were found among patient Tconv cells. CDR3s were shorter in shared Treg sequences, reflecting few non-templated nucleotide insertions.

Clones were read by immunoSEQ multiplex PCR, and TCRdb kept only the in-frame ones, dropping some. The sample includes about 25,000 clones, roughly 95% of them seen just once. Concerning this clone itself: Its antigen is as yet unknown. One end of the junction does not line up with germline, which may come from a read error.

Per the germline V gene, CDR1 is MNHNS and CDR2 is SASEGT. The CDR3 length is 15 residues. CD4+CD127+ cells were sorted as the conventional CD4 T cells. V gene TRBV6-1 combines with J gene TRBJ2-1, with 15 bases aligning to TRBD2. The source material was CD4+CD127+ conventional T cells sorted from PBMCs. The receptor comes from a human donor in good health. CDR3 amino acids: CVSRTSGGAYNEQFF. In DNA form, the CDR3 reads TGTGTCAGCAGGACTAGCGGGGGGGCCTACAATGAGCAGTTCTTC.